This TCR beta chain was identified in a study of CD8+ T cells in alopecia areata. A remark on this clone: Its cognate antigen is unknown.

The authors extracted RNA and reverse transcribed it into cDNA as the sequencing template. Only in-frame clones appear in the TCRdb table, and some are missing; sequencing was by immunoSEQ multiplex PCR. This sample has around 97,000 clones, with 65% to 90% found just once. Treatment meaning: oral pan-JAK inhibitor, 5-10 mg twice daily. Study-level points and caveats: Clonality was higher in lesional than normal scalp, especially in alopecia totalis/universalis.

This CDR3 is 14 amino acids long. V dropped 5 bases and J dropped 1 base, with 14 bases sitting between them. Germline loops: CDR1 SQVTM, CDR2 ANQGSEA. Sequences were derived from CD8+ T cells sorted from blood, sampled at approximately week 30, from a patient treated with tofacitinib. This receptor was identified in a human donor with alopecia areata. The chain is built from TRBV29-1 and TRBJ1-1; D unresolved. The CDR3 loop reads CSVQSSMANTEAFF. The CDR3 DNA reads TGCAGCGTTCAATCTTCTATGGCGAACACTGAAGCTTTCTTT.